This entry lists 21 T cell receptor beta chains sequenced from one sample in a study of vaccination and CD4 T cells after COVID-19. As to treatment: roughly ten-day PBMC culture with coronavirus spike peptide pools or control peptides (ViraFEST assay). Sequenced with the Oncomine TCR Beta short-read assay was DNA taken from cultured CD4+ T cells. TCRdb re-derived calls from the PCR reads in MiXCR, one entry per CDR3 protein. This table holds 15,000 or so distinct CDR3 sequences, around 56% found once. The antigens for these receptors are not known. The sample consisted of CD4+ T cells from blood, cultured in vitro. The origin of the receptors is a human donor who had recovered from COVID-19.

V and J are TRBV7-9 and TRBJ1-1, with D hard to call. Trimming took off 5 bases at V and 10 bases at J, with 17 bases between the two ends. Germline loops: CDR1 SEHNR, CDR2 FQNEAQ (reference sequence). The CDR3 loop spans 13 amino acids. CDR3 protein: CASSTQAVTAAFF. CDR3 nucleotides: TGTGCCAGCAGCACTCAGGCAGTCACCGCAGCTTTCTTT.

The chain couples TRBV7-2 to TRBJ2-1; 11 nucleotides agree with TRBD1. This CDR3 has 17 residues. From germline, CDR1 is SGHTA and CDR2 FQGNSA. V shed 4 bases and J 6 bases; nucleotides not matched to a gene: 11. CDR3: CASSSTRMGTGGNEQFF. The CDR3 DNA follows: TGTGCCAGCAGCTCCACCCGGATGGGGACAGGGGGCAATGAGCAGTTCTTC. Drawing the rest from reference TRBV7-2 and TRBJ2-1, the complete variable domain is GAGVSQSPSNKVTEKGKDVELRCDPISGHTALYWYRQSLGQGLEFLIYFQGNSAPDKSGLPSDRFSAERTGGSVSTLTIQRTQQEDSAVYLCASSSTRMGTGGNEQFFGPGTRLTVL.

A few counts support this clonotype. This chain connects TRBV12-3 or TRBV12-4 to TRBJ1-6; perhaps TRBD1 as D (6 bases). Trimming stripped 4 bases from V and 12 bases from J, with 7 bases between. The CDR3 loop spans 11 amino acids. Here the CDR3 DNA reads TGTGCCAGCAGTTCAGGGGAACCCCTCCACTTT. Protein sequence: CASSSGEPLHF.

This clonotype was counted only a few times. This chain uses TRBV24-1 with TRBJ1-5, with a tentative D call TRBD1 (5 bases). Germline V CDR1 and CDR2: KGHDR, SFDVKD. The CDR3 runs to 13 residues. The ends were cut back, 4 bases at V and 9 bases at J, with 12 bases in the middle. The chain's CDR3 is CATSDGDLRPQHF. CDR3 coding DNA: TGTGCCACCAGTGACGGGGACTTGCGGCCCCAGCATTTT.

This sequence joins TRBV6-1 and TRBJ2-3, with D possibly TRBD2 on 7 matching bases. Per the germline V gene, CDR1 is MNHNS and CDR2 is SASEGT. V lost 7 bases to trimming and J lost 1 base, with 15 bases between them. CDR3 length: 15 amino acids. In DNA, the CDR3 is TGTGCCAGCACCACGGGGGGCGGAGGCACAGATACGCAGTATTTT. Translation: CASTTGGGGTDTQYF.

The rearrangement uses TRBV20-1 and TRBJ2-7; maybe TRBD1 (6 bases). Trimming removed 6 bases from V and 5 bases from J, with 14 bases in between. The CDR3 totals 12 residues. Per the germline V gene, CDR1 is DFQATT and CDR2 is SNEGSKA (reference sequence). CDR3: CSARVRDNEQYF. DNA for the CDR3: TGCAGTGCCCGAGTCCGGGACAACGAGCAGTACTTC.

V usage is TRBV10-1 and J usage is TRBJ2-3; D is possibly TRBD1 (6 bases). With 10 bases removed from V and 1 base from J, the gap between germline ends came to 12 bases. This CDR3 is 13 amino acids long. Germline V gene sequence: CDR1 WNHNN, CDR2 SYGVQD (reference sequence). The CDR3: CATQRQGTDTQYF. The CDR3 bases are TGCGCCACCCAGAGACAGGGCACAGATACGCAGTATTTT.

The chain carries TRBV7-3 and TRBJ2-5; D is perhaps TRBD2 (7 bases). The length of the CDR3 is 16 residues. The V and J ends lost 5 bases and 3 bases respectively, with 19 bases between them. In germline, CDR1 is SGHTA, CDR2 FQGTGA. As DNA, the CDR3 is TGTGCCAGCAGCCCGAAGGGGGGTGCGGGAGAAGAGACCCAGTACTTC. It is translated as CASSPKGGAGEETQYF.

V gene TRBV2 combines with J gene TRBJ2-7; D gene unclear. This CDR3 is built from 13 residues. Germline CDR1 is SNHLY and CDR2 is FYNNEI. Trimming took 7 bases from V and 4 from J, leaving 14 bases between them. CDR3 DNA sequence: TGTGCCAGCAAAACCAGGTTATTTTACGAGCAGTACTTC. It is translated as CASKTRLFYEQYF. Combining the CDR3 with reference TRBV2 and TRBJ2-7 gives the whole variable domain EPEVTQTPSHQVTQMGQEVILRCVPISNHLYFYWYRQILGQKVEFLVSFYNNEISEKSEIFDDQFSVERPDGSNFTLKIRSTKLEDSAMYFCASKTRLFYEQYFGPGTRLTVT.

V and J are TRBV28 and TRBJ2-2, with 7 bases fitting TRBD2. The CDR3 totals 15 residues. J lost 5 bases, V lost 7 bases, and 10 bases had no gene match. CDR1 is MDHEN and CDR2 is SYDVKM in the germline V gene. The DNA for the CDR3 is TGTGCCAGCATTAGTGCGGGAGAGGGGACCGGGGAGCTGTTTTTT. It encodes CASISAGEGTGELFF.

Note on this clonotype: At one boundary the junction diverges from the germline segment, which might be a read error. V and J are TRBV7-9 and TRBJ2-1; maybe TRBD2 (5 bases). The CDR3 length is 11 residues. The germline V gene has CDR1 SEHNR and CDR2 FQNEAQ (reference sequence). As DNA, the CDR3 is TGTGCCAGCAGCTCAGAGACTAAGGGTGACTTC. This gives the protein CASSSETKGDF.

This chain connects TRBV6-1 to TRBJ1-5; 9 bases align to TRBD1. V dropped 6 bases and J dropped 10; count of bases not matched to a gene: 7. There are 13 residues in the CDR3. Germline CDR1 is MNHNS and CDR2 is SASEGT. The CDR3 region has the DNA TGTGCCAGCAGGCCGGGACAGGGTCTCCCCCAGCATTTT. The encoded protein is CASRPGQGLPQHF.

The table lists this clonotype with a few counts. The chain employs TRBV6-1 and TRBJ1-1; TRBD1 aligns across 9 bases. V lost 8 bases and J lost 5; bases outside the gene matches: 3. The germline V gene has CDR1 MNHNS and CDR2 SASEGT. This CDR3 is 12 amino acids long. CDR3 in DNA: TGTGCCAGCCGGGACAGGGTAACTGAAGCTTTCTTT. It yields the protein CASRDRVTEAFF.

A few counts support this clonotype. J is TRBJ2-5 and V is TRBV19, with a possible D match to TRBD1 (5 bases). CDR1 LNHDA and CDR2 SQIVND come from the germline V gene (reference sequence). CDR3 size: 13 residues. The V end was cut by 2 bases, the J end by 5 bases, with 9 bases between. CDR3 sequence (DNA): TGTGCCAGTAGTATAACACAGGCGGAGACCCAGTACTTC. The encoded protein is CASSITQAETQYF.

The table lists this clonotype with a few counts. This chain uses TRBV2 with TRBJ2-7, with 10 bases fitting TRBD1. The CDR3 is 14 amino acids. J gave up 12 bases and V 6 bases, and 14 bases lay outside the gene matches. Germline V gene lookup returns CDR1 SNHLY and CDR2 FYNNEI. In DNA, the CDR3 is TGTGCCAGCAGCTCCCGGGACAGGGGATTCCCTCTGTACTTC. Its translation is CASSSRDRGFPLYF.

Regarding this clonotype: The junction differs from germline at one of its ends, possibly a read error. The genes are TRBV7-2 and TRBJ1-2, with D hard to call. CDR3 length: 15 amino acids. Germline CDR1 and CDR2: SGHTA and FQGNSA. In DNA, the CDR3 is TGTGCCATCAGCTTGGGAGCCCTTACTAACTATGGCTACACCTTC. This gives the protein CAISLGALTNYGYTF. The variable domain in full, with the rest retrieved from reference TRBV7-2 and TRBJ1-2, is GAGVSQSPSNKVTEKGKDVELRCDPISGHTALYWYRQSLGQGLEFLIYFQGNSAPDKSGLPSDRFSAERTGGSVSTLTIQRTQQEDSAVYLCAISLGALTNYGYTFGSGTRLTVV.

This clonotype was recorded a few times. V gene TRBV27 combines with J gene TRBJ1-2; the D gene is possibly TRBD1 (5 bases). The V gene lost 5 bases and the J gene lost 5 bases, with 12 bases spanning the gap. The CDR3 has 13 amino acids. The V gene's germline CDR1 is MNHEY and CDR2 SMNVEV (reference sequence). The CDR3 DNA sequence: TGTGCCAGCAGTGCTACAGGCCTATATGGCTACACCTTC. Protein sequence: CASSATGLYGYTF.

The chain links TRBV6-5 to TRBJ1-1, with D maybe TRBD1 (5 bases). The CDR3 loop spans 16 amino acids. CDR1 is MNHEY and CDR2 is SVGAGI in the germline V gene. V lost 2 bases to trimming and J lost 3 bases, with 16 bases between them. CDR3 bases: TGTGCCAGCAGTTACCGCCGAATCGGGGGGGACACTGAAGCTTTCTTT. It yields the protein CASSYRRIGGDTEAFF.

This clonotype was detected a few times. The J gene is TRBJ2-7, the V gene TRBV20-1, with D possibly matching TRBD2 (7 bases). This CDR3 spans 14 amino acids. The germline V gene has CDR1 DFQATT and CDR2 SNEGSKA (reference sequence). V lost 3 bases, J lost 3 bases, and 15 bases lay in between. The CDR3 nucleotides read TGCAGTGCTAGGGGGGGGCGGGACGGCTACGAGCAGTACTTC. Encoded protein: CSARGGRDGYEQYF.

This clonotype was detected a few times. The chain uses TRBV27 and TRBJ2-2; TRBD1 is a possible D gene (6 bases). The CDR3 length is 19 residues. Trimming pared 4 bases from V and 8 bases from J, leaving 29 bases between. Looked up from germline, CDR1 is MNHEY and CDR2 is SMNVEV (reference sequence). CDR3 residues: CASSYRAGRGAPGRGELFF. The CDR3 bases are TGTGCCAGCAGTTACCGGGCGGGCAGGGGTGCCCCCGGGCGGGGGGAGCTGTTTTTT.

The CDR3 sequence is CARRGGVYADTQYF. In nucleotides, the CDR3 is TGTGCCAGGCGAGGGGGAGTTTACGCAGATACGCAGTATTTT. The chain joins TRBV24-1 to TRBJ2-3; D possibly corresponds to TRBD1 (6 bases). In germline, CDR1 is KGHDR, CDR2 SFDVKD. Trimming stripped 11 bases from V and 4 bases from J, with 18 bases between. CDR3 size: 14 residues.